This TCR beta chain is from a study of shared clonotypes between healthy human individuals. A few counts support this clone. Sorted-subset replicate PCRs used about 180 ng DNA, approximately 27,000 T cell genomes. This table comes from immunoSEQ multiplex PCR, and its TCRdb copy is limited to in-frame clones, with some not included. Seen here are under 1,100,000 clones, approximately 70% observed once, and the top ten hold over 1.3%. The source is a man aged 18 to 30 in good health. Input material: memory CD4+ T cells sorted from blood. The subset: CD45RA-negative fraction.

CDR3 protein: CAGGLEETQYF. The CDR3 coding sequence is TGTGCCGGGGGACTAGAGGAGACCCAGTACTTC. V and J are TRBV2 and TRBJ2-5, with 8 bases that match TRBD2. Trimming took 11 bases from V and 5 from J; bases not matched to a gene: 4. This CDR3 comprises 11 residues. The germline V gene encodes CDR1 SNHLY and CDR2 FYNNEI.